A selection of T cell receptor beta chains follows, all from one sample in a study of cytomegalovirus exposure and HLA in healthy donors. Generated by immunoSEQ multiplex PCR, the TCRdb table keeps only in-frame clones and is missing some. The table has some 170,000 clones, 72% seen once; the top ten hold roughly 2.5%. The sample taken for sequencing was PBMCs. The source of these receptors is a human donor in good health. CDR3s include the opening cysteine and the closing phenylalanine or tryptophan. The order of the fields is J gene, V gene, clone size, D gene, CDR3 DNA, CDR3 protein. A D gene is named only where the DNA matches it firmly. Expanded clones get a size class; other rows say once, few or many, or leave the size out.

>TRBJ1-5|TRBV30|NA|NA
TGTGCCTGGAGTTGGAGGGACCATCAGCCCCAGCATTTT
CAWSWRDHQPQHF
>TRBJ2-3|TRBV7-7|NA|NA
TGTGCTAGCAGCTCGGACAGCAGCACAGATACGCAGTATTTT
CASSSDSSTDTQYF
>TRBJ2-1|TRBV5-1|NA|TRBD2
TGCGCCAGCAGCTTGGAGGTCGGACTAGCGGGGGGGCCGGATGAGCAGTTCTTC
CASSLEVGLAGGPDEQFF
>TRBJ1-1|TRBV19|few|NA
TGTGCCAGTAGTCCTCAAGTGGGGCTGACTGAAGCTTTCTTT
CASSPQVGLTEAFF
>TRBJ2-3|TRBV19|NA|NA
TGTGCCAGTAGTGGGCCCTACCCCGATACGCAGTATTTT
CASSGPYPDTQYF
>TRBJ2-7|TRBV27|NA|TRBD2
TGTGCCAGCAGTCCGTGGACTAGCGGGGGGTCGGGCTACGAGCAGTACTTC
CASSPWTSGGSGYEQYF
>TRBJ1-2|TRBV29-1|NA|TRBD1
TGCAGCGTTGAAGGAGGCGTCAGGGGGACTGGCTACACCTTC
CSVEGGVRGTGYTF
>TRBJ1-1|TRBV5-6|few|TRBD1
TGTGCCAGCATCACACTCTTCGGCCAGGGGGACACTGAAGCTTTCTTT
CASITLFGQGDTEAFF
>TRBJ2-7|TRBV10-1|few|TRBD1
TGCGCCAGCGCCCCGGGACAGGGAACCTCCGTGGACGAGCAGTACTTC
CASAPGQGTSVDEQYF
>TRBJ1-1|TRBV19|few|TRBD1
TGTGCCAGTAGTTCACGCAGGGGGCGCGGCACTGAAGCTTTCTTT
CASSSRRGRGTEAFF